This TCR beta chain is drawn from a study of shared clonotypes between healthy human individuals (TCRdb year 2020). Notes on the research overall: The cohort included a few men and two women between 18 and 49 years of age. For each donor, CD4 naive and CD4 memory were each given three plates, CD8 naive was given two plates, and CD8 memory was given one plate. To estimate repertoire size and how much clonotypes are shared between individuals, the study performed deep sequencing of blood TCR repertoires from roughly five healthy adults. To increase sequencing depth and limit assay-specific biases, TCR repertoire library preparation and sequencing were carried out by different laboratories using diverse techniques. Per donor, leukapheresis produced somewhere between about 0.8 and 9 billion PBMCs.

Comment on this clone: Its cognate antigen has yet to be identified. The input lacks base qualities; no much larger clone sits a single base away.

Using the deep immunoSEQ assay, multiplex PCR amplified TCR CDR3 regions from genomic DNA. For each cell subset, the extracted genomic DNA was distributed evenly across all wells of several immunoSEQ 96-well plates, and each plate served as one replicate. For sorted subsets, each replicate PCR was loaded with about 0.2 ug genomic DNA, equivalent to 30,000 to 35,000 T cell genomes. Purified libraries were measured with a Qubit 3.0 fluorometer, size-checked on a Bioanalyzer 2100, and measured again with the KAPA Library Quantification kit. Every immunoSEQ 96-well plate was sequenced on a separate single-read 150-cycle Illumina NextSeq 550 flow cell. Per the source publication's procedure: Because the immunoSEQ output held only junctional sequences and lacked quality scores, the filtering could not match the filtering applied to full-length reads. To assign V/J genes and CDR3, sequences were annotated against IMGT germline references using PyIR, a Python wrapper for IgBLAST v1.9. Any read was removed if the V/J assignment was weak (E-value above 1e-6), the CDR3 was missing, or the read contained stop codons, out-of-frame junctions, or ambiguous translated residues. V3J clonotypes were defined by identical inferred V gene, J gene, and CDR3 amino acid sequence. Percentage overlap between repertoires was calculated by dividing the number of shared unique clonotypes by the size of the smaller repertoire. Richness of each repertoire was evaluated using RTK rarefaction, the Chao1 estimator, and Recon v2.1 estimates of unobserved clonotypes. For all TCRbeta clonotypes obtained by the gDNA method from several donors, generation probabilities were computed with OLGA. TCRdb took over this immuneACCESS table, retaining in-frame rearrangements with V and J assigned. Such tables are incomplete; in checked studies, under half of the missing clones stem from an unresolved V gene, and the remainder is unexplained. D and trimming come from the DNA, and the V and J calls and clone size come from that table. Across this sample there are more than 850,000 clones, with approximately 78% seen only once. The ten biggest clones cover under 0.6% of the sample.

Healthy HIV-negative adults with no recently reported acute infections or vaccinations were included as donors. Every donor was a Caucasian adult living in Nashville, Tennessee, USA. CD4+ T cells were enriched through magnetic negative selection, after which naive cells were positively selected on CD45RA and the remaining negative fraction served as the memory subset. After blood collection by leukapheresis, PBMCs were isolated using Ficoll-Histopaque density gradient centrifugation and then cryopreserved in the vapor phase of liquid nitrogen. Purity and quantity of every magnetically sorted T cell population were checked by analytical flow cytometry. Genomic DNA was isolated from every sorted fraction and measured by UV absorbance on a Nanodrop 2000c. What the research found in general, with its limitations: Rarefaction of sorted-subset datasets indicated incomplete sequencing despite the large sequencing depth. Sampling was restricted to blood, and TCR repertoires in tissue are likely to differ from TCR repertoires in blood. Based on pairwise subsampling, the degree of clonotype sharing among donors was expected to be affected by sequencing depth. Compared with non-shared clonotypes, clonotypes shared by all four sorted-subset donors had higher generation probabilities. Roughly 5% of naive CD4, 3.5% of naive CD8, 2.3% of memory CD4, and over 0.35% of memory CD8 clonotypes were shared across several donors. Estimated clonotype richness was generally larger for naive than for memory subsets. Because the study included only a small number of donors, the genetic and exposure-history diversity represented was limited.

The germline V gene (reference sequence) supplies CDR1 SEHNR and CDR2 FQNEAQ. Trimming leaves V shorter by 6 bases and J shorter by 0 bases, with the junction holding 11 bases beyond the gene matches. The CDR3, from cysteine to phenylalanine, totals 19 residues. Only the CDR3 part of the read is kept: 57 bases, read in frame from the first base. Source material: memory CD4+ T cells from PBMCs. This specimen's cell subset or site label, interpreted: CD45RA-negative fraction. This receptor chain uses TRBV7-9 and TRBJ2-3; TRBD2 aligns with 14 central bases. The source is a man younger than 35 in good health. Some clones in this sample may be carry-over from other donors' samples. In nucleotide form, the sequence is TGTGCCAGCAGAAACCGGACTAGCGGGAGGCCCTCTAGCACAGATACGCAGTATTTT. The translation is CASRNRTSGRPSSTDTQYF.